The clone carrying this T cell receptor beta chain occurred many times. Antigen unknown. Germline V gene sequence: CDR1 SEHNR, CDR2 FQNEAQ (reference sequence). The CDR3 contains 17 residues. Trimming removed 2 bases from V and 6 bases from J, with 23 bases in between. The data were obtained in a study of regulatory T cells in long-lasting Graves disease. Study results and limitations: Clonotypes that were public and shared totalled some 2,900 in persistent patients versus around 1,000 in new patients. TRBV28, TRBJ1-2 and TRBJ2-5 were favored in persistent disease.

For TCR beta, libraries came from iRepertoire HTBI primers and Arm-PCR of CDR3 regions. TCRdb ran MiXCR on the multiplex PCR reads and lists one entry per CDR3 protein. The table includes 540,000 or so distinct CDR3 sequences, roughly 12% detected once. The time point is: newly diagnosed GD, antithyroid drugs for less than 3 months. Isolated PBMC RNA provided the starting material for the TCR library. These data are also associated with another study on T cells in Graves' hyperthyroidism and ophthalmopathy. That paper notes: Among clonotypes expanded in thyroid above 0.001, most were also found in blood.

Here the sequenced sample was peripheral blood mononuclear cells (PBMCs), taken at new diagnosis, from a patient treated with antithyroid drugs. This receptor was identified in a man aged 30 to 39 with Graves disease. This sequence joins TRBV7-9 and TRBJ2-7; possible D gene TRBD2, 7 bases. CDR3 DNA sequence: TGTGCCAGCAGCTTAAGCCCTGGGGGCGGACGGGGGGTCGAGCAGTACTTC. Amino acids: CASSLSPGGGRGVEQYF. The full variable domain, rest sourced from reference TRBV7-9 and TRBJ2-7, is DTGVSQNPRHKITKRGQNVTFRCDPISEHNRLYWYRQTLGQGPEFLTYFQNEAQLEKSRLLSDRFSAERPKGSFSTLEIQRTEQGDSAMYLCASSLSPGGGRGVEQYFGPGTRLTVT.